This T cell receptor (beta chain) originates from a study of T cell clones after liver transplantation. Points on this clone: Its specificity is unknown. Other DNA sequences in this specimen translate into the identical CDR3.

General study points: Compared with third party-reactive sequences, donor-reactive ones declined more, independent of withdrawal success.

Clones were sequenced by immunoSEQ multiplex PCR, and TCRdb holds only the in-frame ones, with some missing. The sample shows over 100,000 clones, about 81% of them seen only once. Sequencing used CD4+ T cells from blood, obtained before liver transplant. The TCR sequence derives from a human donor who received a liver transplant.

The CDR3 DNA reads as TGTGCCAGCAGTTTATCGAGCGCCAGGGGGCGGTCACCCCTCCACTTT. It is translated as CASSLSSARGRSPLHF. V is TRBV27 and J is TRBJ1-6; 8 positions match TRBD1. The CDR3 is made up of 16 amino acids. After removal of 0 bases from V and 10 bases from J, the junction contained 8 bases not matched to a gene. Per germline, CDR1 MNHEY and CDR2 SMNVEV (reference sequence).